These 22 T cell receptor beta chains were sequenced from one sample in a study of shared T cell receptors in the human thymus (dated by TCRdb to the early 2020s). Library method: the immunoSEQ multiplex PCR assay. Held by TCRdb, this immuneACCESS table contains in-frame sequences only and omits some clones. Under half of the omission traces to an unresolved V gene where checked; the cause of the rest is unknown. This sample is represented by about 660,000 clones; 70% to 90% of them were singletons. The ten biggest clones cover approximately 0.0097% of the sample. The same data also contributed to another study, on human thymus T cells.

Sequenced: thymocytes. These receptors originate from a boy under two years old with a congenital heart defect. Donor details come from another sample of the same person, matched by shared clones.

V is TRBV11-2 and J is TRBJ2-1; possible D gene TRBD2, 5 bases. V was clipped by 2 bases and J by 10 bases, with 18 bases between them. Germline V gives CDR1 SGHAT, CDR2 FQNNGV. This CDR3 contains 15 residues. This chain's CDR3 is CASSLNGLPPGEQFF. CDR3 DNA: TGTGCCAGCAGCTTAAACGGACTCCCCCCGGGCGAGCAGTTCTTC.

V gene TRBV28 combines with J gene TRBJ1-6, with 9 bases aligning to TRBD1. The germline CDR1 and CDR2 sequences are MDHEN and SYDVKM. V was clipped by 5 bases and J by 7 bases; unmatched bases: 15. This CDR3 region has 18 residues. The CDR3 DNA is TGTGCCAGCAGTAAAAAGACCGGGACAGGGTGGGGAAATTCACCCCTCCACTTT. The encoded protein is CASSKKTGTGWGNSPLHF.

The chain carries TRBV4-3 and TRBJ1-3; TRBD1 agrees at 12 bases. V gave up 0 bases and J gave up 5 bases; unmatched junction bases: 17. The CDR3 is 21 residues long. The germline V gene encodes CDR1 LGHNA and CDR2 YSLEER. The CDR3 DNA follows: TGCGCCAGCAGCCAAGACCTATGGGACAGGGGGCGGCAGGAAGGTAGAAACACCATATATTTT. It specifies CASSQDLWDRGRQEGRNTIYF.

The V gene is TRBV5-1, the J gene TRBJ2-5; 12 nucleotides align to TRBD2. Germline V lookup: CDR1 SGHRS, CDR2 YFSETQ. Trimming took 4 bases from V and 3 from J; bases not matched to a gene: 7. The CDR3 extends over 16 amino acids. The CDR3 sequence is CASSPPGLAGEETQYF. Written as DNA, the CDR3 is TGCGCCAGCAGCCCCCCGGGACTAGCGGGCGAAGAGACCCAGTACTTC.

The V gene is TRBV12-5, the J gene TRBJ2-3; D might be TRBD2 (6 bases). CDR3 length equals 15 residues. Germline CDR1 is LGHNT and CDR2 is FRNRAP. Trimming removed 1 base at V and 2 bases at J, with 10 bases between. CDR3 nucleotide sequence: TGTGCTAGTGGTTTGGAGACTAGGTACACAGATACGCAGTATTTT. This codes for CASGLETRYTDTQYF.

The chain is built from TRBV19 and TRBJ2-5, with 8 nucleotides matching TRBD2. Germline V gene data show CDR1 as LNHDA and CDR2 as SQIVND (reference sequence). The CDR3 runs to 19 residues. The V gene end was trimmed by 4 bases and the J gene end by 2 bases; junction bases not matched to a gene: 18. CDR3 coding DNA: TGTGCCAGTAGTAAGGCACGGACTAGCCCTCGTGGTCCACAAGAGACCCAGTACTTC. This encodes CASSKARTSPRGPQETQYF.

This chain joins TRBV5-5 and TRBJ1-2, with D perhaps matching TRBD1 (5 bases). The V end was cut by 2 bases, the J end by 3 bases, with 14 bases between. CDR1 is SGHKS and CDR2 is YYEKEE in the germline V gene (reference sequence). The CDR3 totals 15 residues. The CDR3 DNA sequence: TGTGCCAGCAGCTTTATGACCACGGGGGACTATGGCTACACCTTC. Protein product: CASSFMTTGDYGYTF.

The V call is TRBV25-1, the J call TRBJ2-3; 15 bases fit TRBD2. The junction had 5 bases not matched to a gene; V was cut back by 4 bases and J by 3 bases. The CDR3 length is 17 residues. Germline V lookup: CDR1 MGHDK, CDR2 SYGVNS. CDR3 nucleotides: TGTGCCAGCAGTGGAGGGGGGACTAGCGGGAGGACAGATACGCAGTATTTT. Its protein product is CASSGGGTSGRTDTQYF.

This clone was seen only a few times. This chain uses TRBV28 with TRBJ2-1; 7 nucleotides align to TRBD2. Germline V gives CDR1 MDHEN, CDR2 SYDVKM. V dropped 6 bases and J dropped 5; count of bases not matched to a gene: 10. The CDR3 contains 15 residues. The CDR3 sequence is CASRPGLVAHNEQFF. As DNA, the CDR3 is TGTGCCAGCAGGCCCGGACTAGTAGCCCACAATGAGCAGTTCTTC. The variable domain in full, completed from reference TRBV28 and TRBJ2-1, reads DVKVTQSSRYLVKRTGEKVFLECVQDMDHENMFWYRQDPGLGLRLIYFSYDVKMKEKGDIPEGYSVSREKKERFSLILESASTNQTSMYLCASRPGLVAHNEQFFGPGTRLTVL.

The chain couples TRBV5-4 to TRBJ1-4; 9 nucleotides agree with TRBD1. After removal of 2 bases from V and 8 bases from J, the junction contained 10 bases not matched to a gene. From germline, CDR1 is SGHNT and CDR2 YYREEE (reference sequence). CDR3 length: 16 amino acids. The CDR3 sequence is CASSLSPGQGEEKLFF. The CDR3 DNA follows: TGTGCCAGCAGCTTAAGCCCGGGACAGGGTGAGGAAAAACTGTTTTTT. Filled out from reference TRBV5-4 and TRBJ1-4, the complete variable domain reads ETGVTQSPTHLIKTRGQQVTLRCSSQSGHNTVSWYQQALGQGPQFIFQYYREEENGRGNFPPRFSGLQFPNYSSELNVNALELDDSALYLCASSLSPGQGEEKLFFGSGTQLSVL.

The chain is built from TRBV28 and TRBJ1-4, with 7 positions matching TRBD1. Looked up from germline, CDR1 is MDHEN and CDR2 is SYDVKM. This CDR3 is 14 amino acids long. V dropped 5 bases and J dropped 4; count of bases not matched to a gene: 4. The CDR3 region is CASSPRGNNEKLFF. CDR3 coding DNA: TGTGCCAGCAGTCCCAGGGGGAATAATGAAAAACTGTTTTTT.

The chain has TRBV28 and TRBJ1-3; perhaps TRBD1 as D (6 bases). The germline CDR1 and CDR2 sequences are MDHEN and SYDVKM. With 5 bases removed from V and 0 bases from J, the gap between germline ends came to 17 bases. This CDR3 spans 17 amino acids. The CDR3 protein is CASSPRSGVSSGNTIYF. Here the CDR3 DNA reads TGTGCCAGCAGTCCCCGCTCAGGGGTAAGCTCTGGAAACACCATATATTTT.

V usage is TRBV6-1 and J usage is TRBJ2-5; TRBD2 matches at 10 bases. The CDR3 loop spans 15 amino acids. The germline CDR1 and CDR2 sequences are MNHNS and SASEGT. J gave up 3 bases and V 6 bases, and 7 bases lay outside the gene matches. The CDR3 DNA is TGTGCCAGCAGCGCCCCGGGACTAGCGAAAGAGACCCAGTACTTC. It codes for CASSAPGLAKETQYF.

This chain links TRBV14 with TRBJ2-7; TRBD2 matches 15 bases. J lost 0 bases, V lost 4 bases, and 25 bases had no gene match. The CDR3 covers 24 residues. Germline loops: CDR1 SGHDN, CDR2 FVKESK. CDR3 sequence (DNA): TGTGCCAGCAGCCTGACCATCGGACTAGCGGGAGGGCCGGTCAGTCCTAGGTACTCCTACGAGCAGTACTTC. This encodes CASSLTIGLAGGPVSPRYSYEQYF. Based on the CDR3 plus reference TRBV14 and TRBJ2-7, the full variable domain is EAGVTQFPSHSVIEKGQTVTLRCDPISGHDNLYWYRRVMGKEIKFLLHFVKESKQDESGMPNNRFLAERTGGTYSTLKVQPAELEDSGVYFCASSLTIGLAGGPVSPRYSYEQYFGPGTRLTVT.

The V gene is TRBV7-2, the J gene TRBJ1-2, with D unresolved. The CDR3 runs to 15 residues. The V end lost 0 bases, the J end lost 5 bases, and 13 bases lay between the germline ends. Germline V gives CDR1 SGHTA, CDR2 FQGNSA. The CDR3 loop is CASSLARPSAYGYTF. For the CDR3, the DNA is TGTGCCAGCAGCTTAGCGCGGCCCAGCGCTTATGGCTACACCTTC.

The genes are TRBV4-1 and TRBJ1-4; D unresolved. Germline V gene data show CDR1 as MGHRA and CDR2 as YSYEKL. The V gene lost 1 base and the J gene lost 3 bases, with 15 bases spanning the gap. The CDR3 runs 17 residues. In nucleotides, the CDR3 is TGCGCCAGCAGCCAAGGGTGGGAGGTATTGGCTAATGAAAAACTGTTTTTT. The encoded protein is CASSQGWEVLANEKLFF.

The chain is built from TRBV11-1 and TRBJ2-2; 7 positions match TRBD2. Germline V gene sequence: CDR1 SGHAT, CDR2 FQDESV (reference sequence). The CDR3 runs to 17 residues. The V gene end was trimmed by 1 base and the J gene end by 2 bases; junction bases not matched to a gene: 7. The CDR3 DNA is TGTGCCAGCAGCTTAGGGGAGCGGGGACCTAACACCGGGGAGCTGTTTTTT. Its translation: CASSLGERGPNTGELFF. Supplemented by reference TRBV11-1 and TRBJ2-2, the full variable domain reads EAEVAQSPRYKITEKSQAVAFWCDPISGHATLYWYRQILGQGPELLVQFQDESVVDDSQLPKDRFSAERLKGVDSTLKIQPAELGDSAMYLCASSLGERGPNTGELFFGEGSRLTVL.

The gene calls are TRBV5-6 and TRBJ2-7; a possible D gene is TRBD2 (5 bases). Germline V lookup: CDR1 SGHDT, CDR2 YYEEEE. There are 15 residues in the CDR3. The V end lost 1 base, the J end lost 2 bases, and 13 bases lay between the germline ends. For the CDR3, the DNA is TGTGCCAGCAGCTTGCTCTGCGGGTCTCCCTACGAGCAGTACTTC. It is translated as CASSLLCGSPYEQYF.

This clone has a single count. The chain carries TRBV28 and TRBJ2-7; the match to TRBD2 covers 8 bases. V shed 8 bases, J shed 2 bases, and the junction held 5 bases outside the gene matches. Germline V gene sequence: CDR1 MDHEN, CDR2 SYDVKM. CDR3 size: 13 residues. Written as DNA, the CDR3 is TGTGCCAGCGCCGGGGGGGGCCCCTACGAGCAGTACTTC. Its protein product is CASAGGGPYEQYF.

J is TRBJ1-5 and V is TRBV28; perhaps TRBD1 as D (5 bases). Trimming shortened V by 2 bases and J by 6 bases, and 11 bases separated the two germline ends. CDR3 length: 14 residues. Germline V gives CDR1 MDHEN, CDR2 SYDVKM. This CDR3 reads CASSLTGGVQPQHF. The CDR3 DNA is TGTGCCAGCAGTTTAACGGGGGGTGTTCAGCCCCAGCATTTT.

The genes are TRBV5-1 and TRBJ2-7; 10 bases fit TRBD2. Germline V gene lookup returns CDR1 SGHRS and CDR2 YFSETQ. V gave up 2 bases and J gave up 4 bases; unmatched junction bases: 6. The length of the CDR3 is 15 residues. The CDR3 DNA follows: TGCGCCAGCAGCTTACTAGCGGGACCACCTTACGAGCAGTACTTC. Its protein is CASSLLAGPPYEQYF.

This clone appeared a single time. This chain connects TRBV19 to TRBJ1-1; TRBD1 matches 10 bases. The CDR3 covers 15 residues. Germline CDR1 is LNHDA and CDR2 is SQIVND (reference sequence). J gave up 3 bases and V 2 bases, and 3 bases lay outside the gene matches. CDR3 sequence reads: CASSIKTGGDTEAFF. DNA for the CDR3: TGTGCCAGTAGTATAAAGACAGGGGGCGACACTGAAGCTTTCTTT.